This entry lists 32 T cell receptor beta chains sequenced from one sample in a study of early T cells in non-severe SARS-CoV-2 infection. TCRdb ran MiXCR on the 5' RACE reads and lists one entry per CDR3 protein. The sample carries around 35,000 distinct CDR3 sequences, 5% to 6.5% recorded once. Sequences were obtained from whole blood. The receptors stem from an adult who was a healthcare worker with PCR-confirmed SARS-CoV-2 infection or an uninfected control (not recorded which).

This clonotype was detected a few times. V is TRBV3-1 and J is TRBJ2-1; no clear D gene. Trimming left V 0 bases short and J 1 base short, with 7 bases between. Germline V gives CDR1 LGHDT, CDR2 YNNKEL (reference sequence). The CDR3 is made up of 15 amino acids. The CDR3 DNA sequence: TGTGCCAGCAGCCAAGATCAAGGGTCCTACAATGAGCAGTTCTTC. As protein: CASSQDQGSYNEQFF.

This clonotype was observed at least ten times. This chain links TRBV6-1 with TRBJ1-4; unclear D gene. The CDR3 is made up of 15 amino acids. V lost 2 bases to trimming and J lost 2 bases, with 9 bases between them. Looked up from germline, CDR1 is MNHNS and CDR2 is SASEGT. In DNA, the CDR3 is TGTGCCAGCAGTGAAATCGGTGGGACTAATGAAAAACTGTTTTTT. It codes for CASSEIGGTNEKLFF.

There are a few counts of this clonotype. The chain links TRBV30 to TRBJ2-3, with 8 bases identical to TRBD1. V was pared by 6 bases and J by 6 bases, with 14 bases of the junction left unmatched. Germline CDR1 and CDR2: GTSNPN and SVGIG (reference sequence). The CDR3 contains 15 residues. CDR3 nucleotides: TGTGCCTGCAGAACCCAGGGGGCCCTCCGGGATACGCAGTATTTT. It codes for CACRTQGALRDTQYF. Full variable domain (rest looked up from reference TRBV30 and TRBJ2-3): SQTIHQWPATLVQPVGSPLSLECTVEGTSNPNLYWYRQAAGRGLQLLFYSVGIGQISSEVPQNLSASRPQDRQFILSSKKLLLSDSGFYLCACRTQGALRDTQYFGPGTRLTVL.

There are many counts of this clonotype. CDR3 bases: TGCAGTGCGTCATGGCTCCAGCTAGGCTATGGCTACACCTTC. Translation: CSASWLQLGYGYTF. The chain joins TRBV20-1 to TRBJ1-2; D ambiguous. This CDR3 contains 14 residues. The germline gives CDR1 DFQATT, CDR2 SNEGSKA (reference sequence). V was shortened by 6 bases and J by 4 bases, with 18 bases between the two germline ends.

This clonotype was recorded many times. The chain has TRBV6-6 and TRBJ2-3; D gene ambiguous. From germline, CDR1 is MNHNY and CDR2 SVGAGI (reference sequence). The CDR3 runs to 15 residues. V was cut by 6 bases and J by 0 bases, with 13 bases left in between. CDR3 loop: CASSPGLKSTDTQYF. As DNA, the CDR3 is TGTGCCAGCAGCCCCGGCCTGAAAAGCACAGATACGCAGTATTTT.

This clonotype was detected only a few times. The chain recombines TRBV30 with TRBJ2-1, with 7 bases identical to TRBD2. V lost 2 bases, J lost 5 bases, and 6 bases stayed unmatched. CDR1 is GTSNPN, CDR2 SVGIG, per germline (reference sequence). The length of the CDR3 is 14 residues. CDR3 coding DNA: TGTGCCTGGAGTCGGGAGGCCGAGCACAATGAGCAGTTCTTC. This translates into CAWSREAEHNEQFF.

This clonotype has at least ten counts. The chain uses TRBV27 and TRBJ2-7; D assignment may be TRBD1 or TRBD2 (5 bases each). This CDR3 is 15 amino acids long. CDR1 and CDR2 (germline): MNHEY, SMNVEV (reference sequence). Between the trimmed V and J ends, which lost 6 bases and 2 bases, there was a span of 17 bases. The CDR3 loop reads CASRIGRDAAYEQYF. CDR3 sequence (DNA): TGTGCCAGCAGGATTGGACGGGACGCCGCCTACGAGCAGTACTTC.

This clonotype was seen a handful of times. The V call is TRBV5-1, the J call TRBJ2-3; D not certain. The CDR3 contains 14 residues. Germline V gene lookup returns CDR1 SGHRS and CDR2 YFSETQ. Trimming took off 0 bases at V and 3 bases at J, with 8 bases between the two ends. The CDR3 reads CASSLGHGTDTQYF. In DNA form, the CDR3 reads TGCGCCAGCAGCTTGGGACACGGAACAGATACGCAGTATTTT.

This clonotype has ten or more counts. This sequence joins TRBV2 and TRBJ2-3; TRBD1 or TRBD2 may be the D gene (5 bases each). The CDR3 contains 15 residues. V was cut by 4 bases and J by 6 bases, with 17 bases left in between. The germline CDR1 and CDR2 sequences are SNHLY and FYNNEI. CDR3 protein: CASSGGTGRADTQYF. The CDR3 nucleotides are TGTGCCAGCAGTGGAGGGACGGGCCGGGCGGATACGCAGTATTTT.

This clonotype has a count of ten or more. The CDR3 is CASSQTSGSWSEQFF. CDR3 nucleotide sequence: TGTGCCAGCAGCCAGACTAGCGGGAGTTGGAGTGAGCAGTTCTTC. The V and J genes are TRBV14 and TRBJ2-1, with TRBD2 matching over 12 bases. Losses at the gene ends were 3 bases for V and 9 bases for J; bases not matched to a gene: 6. This CDR3 has 15 residues. Per germline, CDR1 SGHDN and CDR2 FVKESK.

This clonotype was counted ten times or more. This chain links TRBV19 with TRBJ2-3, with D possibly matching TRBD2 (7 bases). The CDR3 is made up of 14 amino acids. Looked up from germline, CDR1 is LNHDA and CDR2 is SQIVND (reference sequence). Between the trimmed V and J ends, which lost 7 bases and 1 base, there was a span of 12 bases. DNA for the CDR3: TGTGCCAGTATCCCCGGGGGGCGCACAGATACGCAGTATTTT. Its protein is CASIPGGRTDTQYF.

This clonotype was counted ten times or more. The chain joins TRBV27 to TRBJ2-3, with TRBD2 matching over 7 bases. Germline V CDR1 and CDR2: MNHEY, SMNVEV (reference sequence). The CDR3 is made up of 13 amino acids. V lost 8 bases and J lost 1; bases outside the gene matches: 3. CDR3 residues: CASAGVGTDTQYF. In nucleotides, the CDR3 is TGTGCCAGCGCGGGAGTTGGCACAGATACGCAGTATTTT.

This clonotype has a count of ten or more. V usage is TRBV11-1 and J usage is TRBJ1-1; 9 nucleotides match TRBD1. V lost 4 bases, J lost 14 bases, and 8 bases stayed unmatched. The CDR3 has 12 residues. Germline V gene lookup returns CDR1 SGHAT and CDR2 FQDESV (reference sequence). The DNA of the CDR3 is TGTGCCAGCAGCTCCGGACAGGGGCAAAAGTTCTTT. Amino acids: CASSSGQGQKFF.

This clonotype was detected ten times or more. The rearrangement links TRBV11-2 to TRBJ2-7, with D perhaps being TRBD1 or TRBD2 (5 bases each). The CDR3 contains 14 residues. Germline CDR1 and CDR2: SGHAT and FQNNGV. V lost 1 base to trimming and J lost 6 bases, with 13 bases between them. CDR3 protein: CASSLVGGSVEQYF. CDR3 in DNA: TGTGCCAGCAGCTTAGTTGGGGGATCGGTCGAGCAGTACTTC.

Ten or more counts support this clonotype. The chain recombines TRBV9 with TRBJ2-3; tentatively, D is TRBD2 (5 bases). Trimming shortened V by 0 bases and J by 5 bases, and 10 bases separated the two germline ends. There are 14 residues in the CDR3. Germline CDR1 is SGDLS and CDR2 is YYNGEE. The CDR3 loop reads CASSVVPSRDTQYF. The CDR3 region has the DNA TGTGCCAGCAGCGTAGTTCCTAGCCGAGATACGCAGTATTTT.

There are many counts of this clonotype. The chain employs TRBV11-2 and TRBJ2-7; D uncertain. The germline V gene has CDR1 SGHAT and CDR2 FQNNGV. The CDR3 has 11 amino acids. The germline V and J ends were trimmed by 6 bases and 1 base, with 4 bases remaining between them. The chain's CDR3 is CASRYSYEQYF. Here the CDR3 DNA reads TGTGCCAGCAGATATTCCTACGAGCAGTACTTC.

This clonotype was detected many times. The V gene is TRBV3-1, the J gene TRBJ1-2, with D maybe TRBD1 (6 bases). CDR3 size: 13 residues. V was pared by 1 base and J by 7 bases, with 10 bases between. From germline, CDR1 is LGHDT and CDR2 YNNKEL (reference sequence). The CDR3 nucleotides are TGTGCCAGCAGCCAAGGCCAGGGGCCTGGCTACACCTTC. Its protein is CASSQGQGPGYTF.

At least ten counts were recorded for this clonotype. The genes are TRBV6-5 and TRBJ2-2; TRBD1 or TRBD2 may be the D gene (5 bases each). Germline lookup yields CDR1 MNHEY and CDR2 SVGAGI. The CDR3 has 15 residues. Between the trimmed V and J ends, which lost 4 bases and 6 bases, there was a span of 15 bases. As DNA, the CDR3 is TGTGCCAGCAGTTCCCAATGGGGGATCGCCGGGGAGCTGTTTTTT. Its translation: CASSSQWGIAGELFF.

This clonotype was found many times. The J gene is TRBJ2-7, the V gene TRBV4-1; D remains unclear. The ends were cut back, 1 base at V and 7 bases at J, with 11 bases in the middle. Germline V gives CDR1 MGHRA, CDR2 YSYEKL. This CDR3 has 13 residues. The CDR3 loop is CASSQVYSEEQYF. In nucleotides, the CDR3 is TGCGCCAGCAGCCAAGTCTACTCAGAGGAGCAGTACTTC.

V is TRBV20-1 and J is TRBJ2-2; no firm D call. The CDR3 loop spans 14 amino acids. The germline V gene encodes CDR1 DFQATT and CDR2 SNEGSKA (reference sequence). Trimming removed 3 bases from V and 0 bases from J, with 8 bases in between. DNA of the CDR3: TGCAGTGCTAGTCGGAGATCGAACACCGGGGAGCTGTTTTTT. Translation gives CSASRRSNTGELFF.

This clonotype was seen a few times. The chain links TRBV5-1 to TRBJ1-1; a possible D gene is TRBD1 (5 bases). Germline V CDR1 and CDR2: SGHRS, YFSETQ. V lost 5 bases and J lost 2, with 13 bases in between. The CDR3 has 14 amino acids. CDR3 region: CASRRGDLNTEAFF. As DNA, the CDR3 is TGCGCCAGCAGGCGAGGGGACTTAAACACTGAAGCTTTCTTT.

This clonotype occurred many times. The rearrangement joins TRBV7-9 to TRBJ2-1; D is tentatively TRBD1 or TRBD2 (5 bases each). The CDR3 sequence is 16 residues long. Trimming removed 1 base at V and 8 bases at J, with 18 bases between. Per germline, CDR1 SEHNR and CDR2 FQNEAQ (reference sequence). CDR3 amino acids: CASSLGDPFKVDEQFF. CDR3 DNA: TGTGCCAGCAGCTTAGGGGACCCCTTTAAAGTGGATGAGCAGTTCTTC.

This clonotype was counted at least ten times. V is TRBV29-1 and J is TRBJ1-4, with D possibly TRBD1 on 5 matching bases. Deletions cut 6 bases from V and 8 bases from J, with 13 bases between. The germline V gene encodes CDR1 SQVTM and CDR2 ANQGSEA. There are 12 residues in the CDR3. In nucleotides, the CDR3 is TGCAGCGTAGCCGGGGGTAGGGAAAAACTGTTTTTT. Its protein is CSVAGGREKLFF.

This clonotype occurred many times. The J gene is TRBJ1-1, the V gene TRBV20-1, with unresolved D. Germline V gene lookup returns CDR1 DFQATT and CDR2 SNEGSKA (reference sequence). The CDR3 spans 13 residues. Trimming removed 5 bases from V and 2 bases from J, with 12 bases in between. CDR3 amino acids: CSAGSGGNTEAFF. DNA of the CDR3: TGCAGTGCTGGCTCGGGAGGTAACACTGAAGCTTTCTTT.

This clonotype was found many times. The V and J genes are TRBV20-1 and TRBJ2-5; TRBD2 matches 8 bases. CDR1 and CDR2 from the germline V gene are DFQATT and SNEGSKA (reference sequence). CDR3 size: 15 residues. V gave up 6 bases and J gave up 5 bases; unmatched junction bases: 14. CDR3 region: CSAAFGSGTDETQYF. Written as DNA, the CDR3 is TGCAGTGCCGCGTTTGGTAGCGGGACGGATGAGACCCAGTACTTC.

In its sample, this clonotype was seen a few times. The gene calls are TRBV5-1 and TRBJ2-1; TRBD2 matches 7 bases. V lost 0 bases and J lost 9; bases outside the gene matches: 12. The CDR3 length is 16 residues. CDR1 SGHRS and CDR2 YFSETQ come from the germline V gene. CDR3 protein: CASSLVRAGEWGEQFF. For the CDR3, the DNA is TGCGCCAGCAGCTTGGTACGGGCGGGAGAATGGGGTGAGCAGTTCTTC.

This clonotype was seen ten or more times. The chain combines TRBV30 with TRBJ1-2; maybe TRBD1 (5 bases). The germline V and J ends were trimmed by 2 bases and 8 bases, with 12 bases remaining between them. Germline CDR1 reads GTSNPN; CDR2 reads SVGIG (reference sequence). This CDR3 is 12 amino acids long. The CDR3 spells CAWSNQGGGYTF. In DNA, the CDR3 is TGTGCCTGGAGTAACCAGGGCGGAGGCTACACCTTC.

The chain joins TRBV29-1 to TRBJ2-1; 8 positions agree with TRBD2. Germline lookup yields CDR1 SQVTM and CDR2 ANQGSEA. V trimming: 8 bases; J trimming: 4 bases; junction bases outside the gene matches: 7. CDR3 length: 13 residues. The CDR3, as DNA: TGCAGCCTCTCTAGCGGGTCTTACAATGAGCAGTTCTTC. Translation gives CSLSSGSYNEQFF.

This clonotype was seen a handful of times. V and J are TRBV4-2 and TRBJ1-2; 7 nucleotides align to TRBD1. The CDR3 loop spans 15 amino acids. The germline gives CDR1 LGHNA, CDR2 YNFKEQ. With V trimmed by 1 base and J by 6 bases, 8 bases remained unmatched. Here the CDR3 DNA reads TGTGCCAGCAGCCAAGTTCTGGGACAGAAGAATGGCTACACCTTC. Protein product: CASSQVLGQKNGYTF.

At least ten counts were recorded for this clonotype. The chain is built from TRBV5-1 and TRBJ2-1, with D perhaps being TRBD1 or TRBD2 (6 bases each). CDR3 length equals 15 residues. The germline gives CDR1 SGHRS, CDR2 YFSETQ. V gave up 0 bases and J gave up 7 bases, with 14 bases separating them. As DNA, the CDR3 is TGCGCCAGCAGCTTGGGATCGAGGGGGGAAAATGAGCAGTTCTTC. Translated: CASSLGSRGENEQFF. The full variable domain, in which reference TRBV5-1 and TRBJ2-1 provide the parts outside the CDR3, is KAGVTQTPRYLIKTRGQQVTLSCSPISGHRSVSWYQQTPGQGLQFLFEYFSETQRNKGNFPGRFSGRQFSNSRSEMNVSTLELGDSALYLCASSLGSRGENEQFFGPGTRLTVL.

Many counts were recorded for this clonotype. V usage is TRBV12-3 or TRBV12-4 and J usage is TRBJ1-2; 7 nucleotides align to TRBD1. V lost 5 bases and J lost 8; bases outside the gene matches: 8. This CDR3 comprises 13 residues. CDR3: CASSLQGIGGYTF. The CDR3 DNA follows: TGTGCCAGCAGTCTACAGGGGATCGGGGGCTACACCTTC.

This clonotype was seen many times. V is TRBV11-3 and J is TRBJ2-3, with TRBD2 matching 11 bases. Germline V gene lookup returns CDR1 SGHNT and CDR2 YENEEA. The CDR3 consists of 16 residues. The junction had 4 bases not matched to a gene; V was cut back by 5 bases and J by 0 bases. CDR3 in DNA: TGTGCCAGCAGCCCGGGACTAGCGGCTAGCACAGATACGCAGTATTTT. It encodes CASSPGLAASTDTQYF.